Below are 27 T cell receptor beta chains sequenced from a single sample in a study of human T cells and chemical hapten exposure (dated by TCRdb to the early 2020s). Libraries were built with RACE. Reads for this sample came from a NextSeq 500. TCRdb redid the processing of the public reads, applying fastp at Q25 and MiXCR, and retained in-frame beta chains. Every CDR3 protein is listed once, alongside the most common genes and DNA of its rows. In this sample the table shows 300,000 to 450,000 distinct CDR3 sequences, around 5% of which occur a single time. About 8.2% of the sample comes from the top ten. What this sample's time point label stands for: pre-sensitization, week 0. This sample's treatment or condition label indicates: therapeutic diphenylcyclopropenone sensitization with weekly scalp DPC. The input for sequencing was whole blood, taken in connection with sensitization to the hapten diphenylcyclopropenone (DPC). These receptors were taken from a young woman with alopecia areata. Some clones in this sample may be carry-over from other donors' samples.

Comment on this clonotype: A single base separates this from a much larger clone, so it may be a read error. The CDR3 sequence: CACSLDGSRLYGYTF. The CDR3 nucleotides are TGTGCCTGCAGCTTAGATGGCTCTAGGCTCTATGGCTACACCTTC. The chain carries TRBV7-2 and TRBJ1-2, with D unclear. The CDR3 consists of 15 residues. In germline, CDR1 is SGHTA, CDR2 FQGNSA. The full variable domain, rest sourced from reference TRBV7-2 and TRBJ1-2, is GAGVSQSPSNKVTEKGKDVELRCDPISGHTALYWYRQSLGQGLEFLIYFQGNSAPDKSGLPSDRFSAERTGGSVSTLTIQRTQQEDSAVYLCACSLDGSRLYGYTFGSGTRLTVV.

This clonotype has at least ten counts. V usage is TRBV7-9 and J usage is TRBJ2-3; possibly TRBD2 for D (6 bases). Germline CDR1 reads SEHNR; CDR2 reads FQNEAQ (reference sequence). CDR3 size: 16 residues. The ends were cut back, 6 bases at V and 4 bases at J, with 20 bases in the middle. In nucleotides, the CDR3 is TGTGCCAGCAGTTCACCCTCGGGGGTGGTTGCAGATACGCAGTATTTT. It translates to CASSSPSGVVADTQYF.

The chain couples TRBV6-1 to TRBJ2-7; 7 bases are a match to TRBD2. V trimming: 6 bases; J trimming: 2 bases; junction bases outside the gene matches: 19. Germline-derived CDR1 and CDR2 are MNHNS and SASEGT. The CDR3 consists of 18 residues. The DNA for the CDR3 is TGTGCCAGCAGCCCCCTCTTAGGTTTCGGGGGGTCGGCCTACGAGCAGTACTTC. Its translation is CASSPLLGFGGSAYEQYF.

This clonotype was counted many times. This chain links TRBV5-1 with TRBJ2-1; 7 bases align to TRBD2. This CDR3 contains 16 residues. The V and J ends lost 1 base and 0 bases, in that order; junction bases with no gene match: 4. The V gene's germline CDR1 is SGHRS and CDR2 YFSETQ. CDR3 protein: CASSLSGGSSYNEQFF. The CDR3 DNA reads TGCGCCAGCAGCTTGTCCGGCGGGAGCTCCTACAATGAGCAGTTCTTC.

This clonotype was counted at least ten times. The chain employs TRBV15 and TRBJ1-6; no firm D call. This CDR3 has 14 residues. From germline, CDR1 is LNHNV and CDR2 YYDKDF (reference sequence). Between the trimmed V and J ends, which lost 0 bases and 7 bases, there was a span of 7 bases. The CDR3 sequence: CATSREAENSPLHF. DNA for the CDR3: TGTGCCACCAGCAGAGAGGCAGAGAATTCACCCCTCCACTTT.

This chain connects TRBV18 to TRBJ2-4; D is uncertain. CDR1 is KGHSH, CDR2 LQKENI, per germline. The CDR3 contains 12 residues. V shed 3 bases and J shed 11 bases, with 11 bases lying between them. The CDR3 loop is CASSPRPGFQYF. Written as DNA, the CDR3 is TGTGCCAGCTCACCCAGGCCCGGATTTCAGTACTTC.

There are a few counts of this clonotype. The J gene is TRBJ2-1, the V gene TRBV6-1; D unresolved. Germline assignment: CDR1 MNHNS and CDR2 SASEGT. The CDR3 has 11 residues. V was clipped by 2 bases and J by 8 bases, with 4 bases between them. This chain's CDR3 is CASSEWYEQFF. The CDR3 DNA reads TGTGCCAGCAGTGAATGGTATGAGCAGTTCTTC.

This clonotype occurred many times. This chain links TRBV3-1 with TRBJ1-6; no clear D gene. Germline V gene lookup returns CDR1 LGHDT and CDR2 YNNKEL (reference sequence). The CDR3 is 14 amino acids. The V gene lost 1 base and the J gene lost 8 bases, with 9 bases spanning the gap. CDR3 nucleotides: TGTGCCAGCAGCCAAGTTGGGGTTGATTCACCCCTCCACTTT. This encodes CASSQVGVDSPLHF.

In this sample, this clonotype turned up a few times. The V and J genes are TRBV4-3 and TRBJ2-2, with 11 bases matching TRBD2. With 0 bases clipped from V and 7 bases from J, the junction kept 4 bases outside the gene matches. Germline values: CDR1 LGHNA, CDR2 YSLEER. The CDR3 has 16 amino acids. The CDR3 nucleotides are TGCGCCAGCAGCCAAGATATAGGGACTAGCGGCGGGGAGCTGTTTTTT. Translated: CASSQDIGTSGGELFF.

The chain is built from TRBV20-1 and TRBJ1-1; 8 bases fit TRBD1. Germline CDR1 reads DFQATT; CDR2 reads SNEGSKA (reference sequence). V trimming: 6 bases; J trimming: 3 bases; junction bases outside the gene matches: 9. The CDR3 runs to 14 residues. CDR3 DNA: TGCAGTGCCCCGCAGGGGGCGGCGGACACTGAAGCTTTCTTT. Amino acids: CSAPQGAADTEAFF.

J is TRBJ2-6 and V is TRBV29-1, with D unresolved. Deletions cut 5 bases from V and 0 bases from J, with 5 bases between. This CDR3 comprises 13 residues. In germline, CDR1 is SQVTM, CDR2 ANQGSEA. This CDR3 is CSVLRSGANVLTF. As DNA, the CDR3 is TGCAGCGTTTTACGCTCTGGGGCCAACGTCCTGACTTTC. Combining the CDR3 with reference TRBV29-1 and TRBJ2-6 gives the whole variable domain SAVISQKPSRDICQRGTSLTIQCQVDSQVTMMFWYRQQPGQSLTLIATANQGSEATYESGFVIDKFPISRPNLTFSTLTVSNMSPEDSSIYLCSVLRSGANVLTFGAGSRLTVL.

In its sample, this clonotype was seen a few times. The chain uses TRBV6-5 and TRBJ2-5; 8 positions match TRBD1. This CDR3 spans 14 amino acids. The germline V gene has CDR1 MNHEY and CDR2 SVGAGI. V was clipped by 5 bases and J by 2 bases; unmatched bases: 4. CDR3 protein: CASSPYRGQETQYF. The CDR3 DNA follows: TGTGCCAGCAGTCCGTACAGGGGGCAAGAGACCCAGTACTTC.

This clonotype was seen at least ten times. The chain has TRBV20-1 and TRBJ1-1; no clear D. From germline, CDR1 is DFQATT and CDR2 SNEGSKA (reference sequence). The CDR3 is 12 residues long. Trimming left V 0 bases short and J 8 bases short, with 10 bases between. This CDR3 is CSAREREQEAFF. The CDR3 DNA is TGCAGTGCTAGAGAAAGAGAGCAGGAAGCTTTCTTT.

V and J are TRBV6-2 or TRBV6-3 and TRBJ1-2; the match to TRBD1 covers 7 bases. The ends lost 5 bases at V and 6 bases at J; junction bases unmatched: 3. Per the germline V gene, CDR1 is MNHEY and CDR2 is SVGEGT. This CDR3 is built from 12 residues. The CDR3 coding sequence is TGTGCCAGCAGTCCAGACAGGGATGGCTACACCTTC. Translation: CASSPDRDGYTF.

The chain links TRBV6-5 to TRBJ2-7; TRBD1 agrees at 9 bases. The J segment lost 6 bases and the V segment lost 6 bases, leaving 6 bases of the junction unmatched. The CDR3 runs 13 residues. CDR1 is MNHEY, CDR2 SVGAGI, per germline. This CDR3 reads CASSRTGGGEQYF. As DNA, the CDR3 is TGTGCCAGCAGCCGCACAGGGGGCGGCGAGCAGTACTTC.

With regard to this clonotype: This may come from a read error, since a much larger clone is one base off. The chain recombines TRBV6-5 with TRBJ2-3; TRBD2 agrees at 7 bases. V lost 6 bases to trimming and J lost 2 bases; unmatched junction nucleotides: 11. There are 16 residues in the CDR3. Germline V gene data show CDR1 as MNHEY and CDR2 as SVGAGI. DNA of the CDR3: TGTGCCAGCAGCCTAGCGGTTGCGGGGACCACAGATACGCAGTATTTT. Translating it yields CASSLAVAGTTDTQYF.

This clonotype has a handful of counts. The chain recombines TRBV10-3 with TRBJ2-7, with no clear D. Germline V CDR1 and CDR2: ENHRY, SYGVKD. The CDR3 has 14 residues. V gave up 2 bases and J gave up 3 bases, with 11 bases separating them. The CDR3 DNA reads TGTGCCATCAGTGAGAAGTCCGGCGTCTACGAGCAGTACTTC. Translated: CAISEKSGVYEQYF.

The chain employs TRBV18 and TRBJ1-3, with a tentative D call TRBD1 (5 bases). There are 15 residues in the CDR3. The V end lost 2 bases, the J end lost 2 bases, and 10 bases lay between the germline ends. In germline, CDR1 is KGHSH, CDR2 LQKENI. The CDR3 loop reads CASSPDRTPGNTIYF. The CDR3 DNA follows: TGTGCCAGCTCACCAGACAGAACCCCTGGAAACACCATATATTTT.

This clonotype was seen ten or more times. One junction end does not reproduce the germline sequence, and a read error may be involved. The V gene is TRBV7-7, the J gene TRBJ2-7; TRBD2 matches at 11 bases. This CDR3 has 14 amino acids. Germline lookup yields CDR1 SSHAT and CDR2 FNYEAQ (reference sequence). In DNA, the CDR3 is TGTGCTAGCAGCTTAGCGGGGGGGCACCACGAGCAGTACTTC. The encoded protein is CASSLAGGHHEQYF.

This clonotype was seen ten or more times. The chain employs TRBV14 and TRBJ1-3, with a possible D match to TRBD1 (5 bases). Trimming cost V 4 bases and J 4 bases, with 14 bases left between them. CDR1 SGHDN and CDR2 FVKESK come from the germline V gene. The CDR3 has 15 residues. The chain's CDR3 is CASSRLGVYGNTIYF. The CDR3 DNA is TGTGCCAGCAGCCGTCTAGGGGTTTACGGAAACACCATATATTTT.

At least ten counts were recorded for this clonotype. The chain uses TRBV12-3 or TRBV12-4 and TRBJ1-5; D gene uncertain. This CDR3 has 14 amino acids. The V and J ends lost 7 bases and 9 bases respectively, with 19 bases between them. CDR3 region: CASNSGPRRGPQHF. In DNA, the CDR3 is TGTGCCAGCAATTCCGGGCCCCGCCGAGGGCCCCAGCATTTT.

The V call is TRBV4-2, the J call TRBJ1-2, with a weak D call TRBD1 (5 bases). The germline V gene has CDR1 LGHNA and CDR2 YNFKEQ. V lost 1 base and J 12 bases, leaving 21 bases between the germline ends. This CDR3 has 15 amino acids. Written as DNA, the CDR3 is TGTGCCAGCAGCCAAGGGGGGACGGAGAGTTTTGGGCACACCTTC. As protein: CASSQGGTESFGHTF.

The chain employs TRBV7-3 and TRBJ2-2; D might be TRBD2 (5 bases). This CDR3 comprises 16 residues. Germline assignment: CDR1 SGHTA and CDR2 FQGTGA. V was shortened by 7 bases and J by 4 bases, with 19 bases between the two germline ends. This CDR3 is CASTPCPGVGTGELFF. Written as DNA, the CDR3 is TGTGCCAGCACCCCCTGCCCCGGGGTCGGCACCGGGGAGCTGTTTTTT.

The chain carries TRBV6-1 and TRBJ1-2; no definite D call. Trimming shortened V by 4 bases and J by 8 bases, and 11 bases separated the two germline ends. The CDR3 loop spans 12 amino acids. Germline CDR1 reads MNHNS; CDR2 reads SASEGT. CDR3 region: CASSGPRRGYTF. As DNA, the CDR3 is TGTGCCAGCAGTGGCCCCCGCCGCGGCTACACCTTC.

This clonotype appeared many times. The genes are TRBV27 and TRBJ2-2, with a possible D match to TRBD2 (6 bases). Germline CDR1 reads MNHEY; CDR2 reads SMNVEV (reference sequence). V was shortened by 10 bases and J by 2 bases, with 11 bases between the two germline ends. The CDR3 covers 13 residues. CDR3 loop: CATGTLNTGELFF. CDR3 DNA: TGTGCCACCGGGACTCTCAACACCGGGGAGCTGTTTTTT.

This clonotype was seen only a few times. The V call is TRBV12-3 or TRBV12-4, the J call TRBJ2-7; D might be TRBD1 (6 bases). The CDR3 has 15 amino acids. The V end was cut by 4 bases, the J end by 1 base, with 14 bases between. DNA of the CDR3: TGTGCCAGCAGTTCCCCTTCAGGGGTTTCCTACGAGCAGTACTTC. Translation: CASSSPSGVSYEQYF.

The V and J genes are TRBV7-2 and TRBJ2-1, with 7 bases that match TRBD1. This CDR3 is built from 16 residues. The V and J ends lost 4 bases and 4 bases, in that order; junction bases with no gene match: 10. CDR1 is SGHTA, CDR2 FQGNSA, per germline. CDR3 nucleotide sequence: TGTGCCAGCAGCTCAATGTGGGACAGAGCTTACAATGAGCAGTTCTTC. This translates into CASSSMWDRAYNEQFF.